Sequencing of this T cell receptor (beta chain) was carried out in a study of blood T cell repertoires in COVID-19. For the study at large: Donors in the United States, Italy and Spain gave samples during acute or convalescent COVID-19. The cDNA or gDNA used as material had been derived from T cells, B-cell-depleted T cells, or PBMCs.

In the study's own analysis: The authors estimated nucleated cell counts from reference gene primer amplification. The method was immunoSEQ multiplex PCR; TCRdb's version includes in-frame clones alone and lacks a portion of them. The V and J calls and clone size are taken from that table; D and trimming were inferred from the DNA. Here the sample spans about 270,000 clones, less than 85% being singletons. Sequencing was done on a sample of peripheral blood. This TCR was sampled from a young woman with acute or convalescent COVID-19.

CDR3 sequence: CASSPHRGGQYF. The DNA for the CDR3 is TGTGCCAGCAGTCCGCACCGCGGCGGGCAGTACTTC. The chain recombines TRBV28 with TRBJ2-7; D ambiguous. CDR1 is MDHEN and CDR2 is SYDVKM in the germline V gene. Trimming took 5 bases from V and 9 from J, leaving 14 bases between them. The CDR3 extends over 12 amino acids. The full variable domain, completed using reference TRBV28 and TRBJ2-7, is DVKVTQSSRYLVKRTGEKVFLECVQDMDHENMFWYRQDPGLGLRLIYFSYDVKMKEKGDIPEGYSVSREKKERFSLILESASTNQTSMYLCASSPHRGGQYFGPGTRLTVT.